What follows are 20 T cell receptor beta chains derived from one specimen sequenced in a study of monozygotic twins with inflammatory bowel disease. TCRdb reprocessed the 5' RACE reads; each CDR3 protein has one entry and no DNA is given. This repertoire comprises 310,000 or so distinct CDR3 sequences; its ten largest clones make up around 2%. Sequencing was performed on blood. These receptors originate from a human donor with ulcerative colitis or Crohn's disease, or a healthy co-twin of an affected twin (not recorded which).

This sequence joins TRBV5-6 and TRBJ2-7; TCRdb's assignment of TRBD1 cannot be checked, as there is no DNA. The CDR3 is 16 residues long. Germline-derived CDR1 and CDR2 are SGHDT and YYEEEE. The CDR3 spells CASSPWDRNTFQEQYF.

The rearrangement joins TRBV5-1 to TRBJ2-7; TCRdb's D call of TRBD2 is untestable without DNA. CDR1 is SGHRS and CDR2 is YFSETQ in the germline V gene. The CDR3 sequence is 16 residues long. This CDR3 is CASSSSTSAKGGEQYF.

The V call is TRBV30, the J call TRBJ2-3; checking the TCRdb D call of TRBD2 is not possible without DNA. This CDR3 contains 13 residues. The germline V gene encodes CDR1 GTSNPN and CDR2 SVGIG (reference sequence). CDR3: CAWLGVRHDTQYF.

This chain uses TRBV2 with TRBJ2-1; TCRdb's D call of TRBD2 is untestable without DNA. This CDR3 has 15 residues. Germline CDR1 SNHLY, CDR2 FYNNEI. This CDR3 reads CASKGGIAAYNEQFF.

The V and J genes are TRBV7-9 and TRBJ2-3; checking the TCRdb D call of TRBD2 is not possible without DNA. CDR3 size: 14 residues. Germline CDR1 and CDR2: SEHNR and FQNEAQ (reference sequence). The CDR3: CASSYGLAWDTQYF.

The V call is TRBV30, the J call TRBJ2-4; the TCRdb D gene call, TRBD1, has no DNA to confirm it. The germline gives CDR1 GTSNPN, CDR2 SVGIG (reference sequence). The CDR3 runs to 15 residues. The chain's CDR3 is CACWMGGLAKNIQYF. Full variable domain (outside the CDR3, taken from reference TRBV30 and TRBJ2-4): SQTIHQWPATLVQPVGSPLSLECTVEGTSNPNLYWYRQAAGRGLQLLFYSVGIGQISSEVPQNLSASRPQDRQFILSSKKLLLSDSGFYLCACWMGGLAKNIQYFGAGTRLSVL.

The chain has TRBV6-2 or TRBV6-3 and TRBJ2-5. Germline lookup yields CDR1 MNHEY and CDR2 SVGEGT. The CDR3 is 15 residues long. CDR3 residues: CASSYLAENQETQYF.

The CDR3 spells CATSEADRADEQFF. V gene TRBV24-1 combines with J gene TRBJ2-1; TCRdb names TRBD1, which stays unverified in the absence of DNA. In germline, CDR1 is KGHDR, CDR2 SFDVKD. The CDR3 runs to 14 residues.

The chain recombines TRBV20-1 with TRBJ1-1. Germline CDR1 reads DFQATT; CDR2 reads SNEGSKA (reference sequence). This CDR3 comprises 13 residues. CDR3 in amino acids: CSAIRGGSTEAFF.

The chain uses TRBV12-3 or TRBV12-4 and TRBJ2-2; TCRdb lists TRBD2, though no DNA is available to test this call. The CDR3 is 19 residues long. CDR3 protein: CASSPFSGLAGGHSGELFF.

J is TRBJ2-7 and V is TRBV6-6; checking the TCRdb D call of TRBD1 is not possible without DNA. The CDR3 extends over 14 amino acids. Germline V gene lookup returns CDR1 MNHNY and CDR2 SVGAGI (reference sequence). This CDR3 reads CASRRTAENDEQYF.

This chain uses TRBV9 with TRBJ2-1; no DNA is available, so the TRBD1 call from TCRdb remains unchecked. Germline V gives CDR1 SGDLS, CDR2 YYNGEE. The CDR3 sequence is 15 residues long. The CDR3 here is CASTRGDRGLDEQFF.

The CDR3 here is CASSGQDHYNYGYTF. The gene calls are TRBV7-9 and TRBJ1-2; without DNA, the TCRdb call of TRBD1 cannot be checked. This CDR3 has 15 residues. From germline, CDR1 is SEHNR and CDR2 FQNEAQ (reference sequence).

This chain joins TRBV7-9 and TRBJ2-7; TCRdb lists TRBD2, though no DNA is available to test this call. CDR3 length: 15 amino acids. CDR1 SEHNR and CDR2 FQNEAQ come from the germline V gene (reference sequence). The CDR3 spells CASSPGLAGHYEQYF.

This rearrangement joins TRBV7-2 to TRBJ2-7; checking the TCRdb D call of TRBD2 is not possible without DNA. Germline CDR1 SGHTA, CDR2 FQGNSA. This CDR3 is built from 13 residues. CDR3 amino acids: CASSFRPGREQYF.

The chain is built from TRBV6-5 and TRBJ1-1; absent DNA, TCRdb's TRBD1 call cannot be checked. Germline V lookup: CDR1 MNHEY, CDR2 SVGAGI. The CDR3 covers 15 residues. The CDR3 here is CASSYSATVNTEAFF.

The rearrangement joins TRBV28 to TRBJ2-2; TCRdb names TRBD1, which stays unverified in the absence of DNA. Per germline, CDR1 MDHEN and CDR2 SYDVKM. The CDR3 has 15 amino acids. The chain's CDR3 is CASVSGEMDTGELFF. Filled out from reference TRBV28 and TRBJ2-2, the complete variable domain reads DVKVTQSSRYLVKRTGEKVFLECVQDMDHENMFWYRQDPGLGLRLIYFSYDVKMKEKGDIPEGYSVSREKKERFSLILESASTNQTSMYLCASVSGEMDTGELFFGEGSRLTVL.

The chain employs TRBV30 and TRBJ1-6. Per germline, CDR1 GTSNPN and CDR2 SVGIG (reference sequence). CDR3 length: 13 residues. This CDR3 reads CAWSEGMDSPLHF. Variable domain in full (rest from reference TRBV30 and TRBJ1-6): SQTIHQWPATLVQPVGSPLSLECTVEGTSNPNLYWYRQAAGRGLQLLFYSVGIGQISSEVPQNLSASRPQDRQFILSSKKLLLSDSGFYLCAWSEGMDSPLHFGNGTRLTVT.

J is TRBJ1-5 and V is TRBV10-2. Germline CDR1 WSHSY, CDR2 SAAADI. The CDR3 length is 12 residues. The CDR3 is CAVGPLNQPQHF.

The V gene is TRBV7-2, the J gene TRBJ2-1. CDR3 size: 16 residues. Germline V gene sequence: CDR1 SGHTA, CDR2 FQGNSA. CDR3 sequence reads: CASSLVGGPPYNEQFF.